The present entry profiles one T cell receptor beta chain with its context. Its antigen is not identified. The data were obtained in a study of HIV-infected patients and healthy controls. The repertoire came from unfractionated whole blood and reflected all unsorted peripheral T cells. Between the trimmed V and J ends, which lost 2 bases and 5 bases, there was a span of 7 bases. The V gene's germline CDR1 is SGHRS and CDR2 YFSETQ. The CDR3 contains 12 residues. Alpha and beta constant-region primers primed reverse transcription of 400 to 650 ng RNA. Each of the alpha and beta chains got its own library through chain-specific third strand synthesis with indices. One entry per CDR3 protein results from TCRdb running MiXCR on the 5' RACE reads. The sample lists approximately 12,000 distinct CDR3 sequences; around 9.3% were seen once. Study observations and caveats: The study did not determine the donors' HLA types. The seeming recovery of the Gini index after therapy in HIV-infected patients vanished in size-matched data.

V usage is TRBV5-1 and J usage is TRBJ2-5; D remains ambiguous. This specimen was blood, taken before antiretroviral therapy. The clonotype comes from an adult with HIV infection. The donor label of this sample is uncertain. CDR3 residues: CASSFSRETQYF. DNA of the CDR3: TGCGCCAGCAGCTTCAGTCGGGAGACCCAGTACTTC.